This entry lists 19 T cell receptor beta chains sequenced from one sample in a study of shared clonotypes between healthy human individuals (dated by TCRdb to 2019 to 2021). The receptor library was made with the immunoSEQ multiplex PCR assay. The clones in this table, taken by TCRdb from immuneACCESS, are in-frame only. Not every clone is retained; where verified, under half of the shortfall comes from an unresolved V gene, and the cause of the rest is unknown. The sample includes over 1.4 million clones, with 95% to 97% observed a single time. About 1% of the sample belongs to the ten largest clones. The sample taken for sequencing was naive CD4+ T cells sorted from blood. This sample's cell subset or site label indicates: CD45RA+ positively selected. These receptors came from a man younger than 45 in good health.

The chain couples TRBV5-1 to TRBJ2-1; 8 bases line up with TRBD2. This CDR3 spans 16 amino acids. The J segment lost 5 bases and the V segment lost 5 bases, leaving 12 bases of the junction unmatched. Germline CDR1 reads SGHRS; CDR2 reads YFSETQ. CDR3 amino acids: CASRILETSVDNEQFF. The DNA for the CDR3 is TGCGCCAGCAGGATATTAGAGACTAGCGTAGACAATGAGCAGTTCTTC.

This clone was detected once. The V call is TRBV10-1, the J call TRBJ2-7; TRBD2 matches at 7 bases. Germline CDR1 and CDR2: WNHNN and SYGVQD (reference sequence). The J segment lost 6 bases and the V segment lost 2 bases, leaving 10 bases of the junction unmatched. CDR3 length equals 15 residues. The chain's CDR3 is CASSEDASGVGEQYF. In nucleotides, the CDR3 is TGCGCCAGCAGTGAGGACGCTAGCGGAGTCGGCGAGCAGTACTTC.

This clone occurred once. In the same sample, other DNA sequences code for this CDR3. The chain has TRBV9 and TRBJ2-5; possibly TRBD1 for D (5 bases). Germline CDR1 SGDLS, CDR2 YYNGEE. This CDR3 region has 14 residues. The V and J ends lost 0 bases and 1 base respectively, with 7 bases between them. CDR3 nucleotide sequence: TGTGCCAGCAGCGTAGGACAGTTCCAAGAGACCCAGTACTTC. Protein sequence: CASSVGQFQETQYF.

The chain recombines TRBV27 with TRBJ2-7; perhaps TRBD2 as D (5 bases). The CDR3 is 12 residues long. Deletions cut 10 bases from V and 4 bases from J, with 14 bases between. Germline V lookup: CDR1 MNHEY, CDR2 SMNVEV (reference sequence). CDR3 in DNA: TGTGCCACCAAAGTTCGCGGGTACGAGCAGTACTTC. Translation gives CATKVRGYEQYF.

The CDR3 bases are TGTGCCAGCAGCTTACGTGTTAGGGGGCATTATGGCTACACCTTC. It encodes CASSLRVRGHYGYTF. The genes are TRBV11-2 and TRBJ1-2; 7 bases line up with TRBD1. Germline CDR1 is SGHAT and CDR2 is FQNNGV. The CDR3 has 15 amino acids. The J segment lost 5 bases and the V segment lost 2 bases, leaving 8 bases of the junction unmatched.

This clone was seen once. For the CDR3, the DNA is TGCAGCGTTGAAAGGGACAGGGGTAGTACGCAGTATTTT. It encodes CSVERDRGSTQYF. The rearrangement uses TRBV29-1 and TRBJ2-3, with 10 positions matching TRBD1. Trimming at V came to 2 bases and at J to 8 bases, leaving 4 bases not matched to a gene. Germline CDR1 is SQVTM and CDR2 is ANQGSEA. This CDR3 spans 13 amino acids.

This clone appeared a single time. CDR3: CASKGEGWREQYF. CDR3 nucleotides: TGCGCCAGCAAAGGAGAGGGCTGGCGGGAGCAGTACTTC. The J gene is TRBJ2-7, the V gene TRBV5-1; possible D gene TRBD2, 5 bases. The length of the CDR3 is 13 residues. V was cut by 6 bases and J by 7 bases, with 17 bases left in between. CDR1 SGHRS and CDR2 YFSETQ come from the germline V gene.

The rearrangement uses TRBV7-2 and TRBJ1-2; a weak D match, TRBD1 (6 bases). Trimming left V 2 bases short and J 8 bases short, with 15 bases between. Germline V gives CDR1 SGHTA, CDR2 FQGNSA. The length of the CDR3 is 14 residues. The CDR3 DNA reads as TGTGCCAGCAGCTTATATTTCAGGGGAGACGGCTACACCTTC. Translating gives CASSLYFRGDGYTF. Looking up the rest from reference TRBV7-2 and TRBJ1-2 gives the full variable domain: GAGVSQSPSNKVTEKGKDVELRCDPISGHTALYWYRQSLGQGLEFLIYFQGNSAPDKSGLPSDRFSAERTGGSVSTLTIQRTQQEDSAVYLCASSLYFRGDGYTFGSGTRLTVV.

The chain carries TRBV7-9 and TRBJ2-3, with 12 positions matching TRBD2. The J segment lost 1 base and the V segment lost 5 bases, leaving 1 base of the junction unmatched. Germline assignment: CDR1 SEHNR and CDR2 FQNEAQ (reference sequence). The CDR3 consists of 15 residues. In DNA form, the CDR3 reads TGTGCCAGCAGCCGGACTAGCGGGGGCACAGATACGCAGTATTTT. It specifies CASSRTSGGTDTQYF.

The chain joins TRBV5-1 to TRBJ2-7, with 8 bases that match TRBD2. Losses at the gene ends were 3 bases for V and 3 bases for J; bases not matched to a gene: 14. Looked up from germline, CDR1 is SGHRS and CDR2 is YFSETQ. CDR3 size: 17 residues. The CDR3 protein is CASSYAATSDTYYEQYF. CDR3 DNA: TGCGCCAGCAGCTACGCCGCGACTAGCGACACTTACTACGAGCAGTACTTC. The full variable domain, its missing parts supplied by reference TRBV5-1 and TRBJ2-7, is KAGVTQTPRYLIKTRGQQVTLSCSPISGHRSVSWYQQTPGQGLQFLFEYFSETQRNKGNFPGRFSGRQFSNSRSEMNVSTLELGDSALYLCASSYAATSDTYYEQYFGPGTRLTVT.

The chain carries TRBV5-4 and TRBJ2-7; 9 bases map to TRBD1. The length of the CDR3 is 15 residues. Germline values: CDR1 SGHNT, CDR2 YYREEE (reference sequence). Trimming at V came to 6 bases and at J to 5 bases, leaving 12 bases not matched to a gene. The CDR3 nucleotides read TGTGCCAGCACAACGGGCGGGACAGGGAAGGACGAGCAGTACTTC. It encodes CASTTGGTGKDEQYF.

This clone occurred once. CDR3 amino acids: CSVVAKNIQYF. For the CDR3, the DNA is TGCAGCGTTGTTGCCAAAAACATTCAGTACTTC. This rearrangement joins TRBV29-1 to TRBJ2-4; D is ambiguous. Germline V CDR1 and CDR2: SQVTM, ANQGSEA. V was cut by 4 bases and J by 1 base, with 2 bases left in between. The CDR3 runs 11 residues.

V gene TRBV5-1 combines with J gene TRBJ2-3; 9 bases fit TRBD2. Trimming took 4 bases from V and 4 from J; bases not matched to a gene: 4. The CDR3 is made up of 14 amino acids. The germline V gene encodes CDR1 SGHRS and CDR2 YFSETQ. The CDR3: CASSQGLAPDTQYF. CDR3 bases: TGCGCCAGCAGCCAGGGACTAGCCCCAGATACGCAGTATTTT.

The gene calls are TRBV7-9 and TRBJ2-2, with D possibly being TRBD1 or TRBD2 (5 bases each). CDR3 length: 14 residues. Trimming pared 0 bases from V and 6 bases from J, leaving 8 bases between. In germline, CDR1 is SEHNR, CDR2 FQNEAQ (reference sequence). The CDR3 coding sequence is TGTGCCAGCAGCTTAGCCGGGGCGGCCGGGGAGCTGTTTTTT. This codes for CASSLAGAAGELFF.

The genes are TRBV5-1 and TRBJ2-2; 8 positions match TRBD2. CDR3 length equals 15 residues. Trimming removed 4 bases from V and 4 bases from J; junction bases left unmatched: 6. In germline, CDR1 is SGHRS, CDR2 YFSETQ. Here the CDR3 DNA reads TGCGCCAGCAGCGCGGGACTAGTGATCACCGGGGAGCTGTTTTTT. It is translated as CASSAGLVITGELFF.

This sequence joins TRBV27 and TRBJ2-1; D is perhaps TRBD2 (6 bases). Trimming removed 2 bases from V and 6 bases from J, with 17 bases in between. This CDR3 comprises 16 residues. The germline V gene has CDR1 MNHEY and CDR2 SMNVEV (reference sequence). The CDR3 DNA follows: TGTGCCAGCAGTTTACCCGGGACTCGAAACCCCAATGAGCAGTTCTTC. The encoded protein is CASSLPGTRNPNEQFF.

V gene TRBV29-1 combines with J gene TRBJ2-7; 9 bases line up with TRBD1. This CDR3 has 14 residues. The V and J ends lost 6 bases and 5 bases, in that order; junction bases with no gene match: 11. Germline loops: CDR1 SQVTM, CDR2 ANQGSEA. CDR3 nucleotide sequence: TGCAGCGTCGTCCCCAGGACAGGGGTCCACGAGCAGTACTTC. It specifies CSVVPRTGVHEQYF.

The rearrangement links TRBV5-1 to TRBJ2-1; TRBD1 matches 11 bases. This CDR3 has 16 amino acids. CDR1 is SGHRS and CDR2 is YFSETQ in the germline V gene. V lost 5 bases and J lost 3; bases outside the gene matches: 7. The CDR3 DNA reads TGCGCCAGCAGACAGGACAGGGGGCCCCTCTACAATGAGCAGTTCTTC. Translating gives CASRQDRGPLYNEQFF.

Regarding this clone: This sample also contains other DNA sequences that code for the same CDR3. This chain connects TRBV28 to TRBJ1-2; the D gene is possibly TRBD1 (5 bases). V was trimmed by 3 bases and J by 4 bases, leaving 9 bases between them. This CDR3 spans 13 amino acids. Per germline, CDR1 MDHEN and CDR2 SYDVKM. The CDR3: CASSLAGSYGYTF. The CDR3 DNA reads TGTGCCAGCAGTTTGGCAGGGAGCTATGGCTACACCTTC.